The present TCR beta chain was sequenced within a study of naive and memory T cell subsets. The V segment lost 11 bases and the J segment 2 bases; nucleotides outside the gene matches: 6. CDR1 is ENHRY, CDR2 SYGVKD, per germline. The length of the CDR3 is 12 residues. CMV status came from CD4+ T cell IFNgamma after overnight CMV lysate stimulation of fresh PBMCs. Both TRBC1 and TRBC2 were covered by a beta constant-region primer of two equimolar oligonucleotides. TCRdb fed the UMI-ligation and nested PCR reads into MiXCR, producing one record per CDR3 protein. The sample contains around 160,000 distinct CDR3 sequences, over 15% of which appear only once.

The gene calls are TRBV10-3 and TRBJ2-7, with TRBD2 matching over 7 bases. The TCR comes from a human donor in good health. Sequencing was done on a sample of naive CD4+ T cells from blood. Here the CDR3 DNA reads TGTGCCTCCGGGACTAACACCTACGAGCAGTACTTC. Its protein is CASGTNTYEQYF.